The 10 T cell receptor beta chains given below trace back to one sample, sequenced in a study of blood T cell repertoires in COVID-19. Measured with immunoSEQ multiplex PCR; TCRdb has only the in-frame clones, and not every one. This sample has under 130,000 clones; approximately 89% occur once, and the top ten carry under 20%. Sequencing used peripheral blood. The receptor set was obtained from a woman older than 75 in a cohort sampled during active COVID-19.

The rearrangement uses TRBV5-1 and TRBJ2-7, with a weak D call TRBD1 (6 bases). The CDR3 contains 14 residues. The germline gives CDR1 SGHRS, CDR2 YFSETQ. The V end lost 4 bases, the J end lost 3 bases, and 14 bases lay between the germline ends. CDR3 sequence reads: CASSPDGTIYEQYF. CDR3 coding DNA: TGCGCCAGCAGCCCCGATGGGACAATCTACGAGCAGTACTTC.

The CDR3 spells CAIGGTGGTNTGELFF. Here the CDR3 DNA reads TGTGCCATCGGGGGGACGGGTGGAACGAACACCGGGGAGCTGTTTTTT. The chain couples TRBV10-3 to TRBJ2-2, with a possible D match to TRBD2 (6 bases). Per the germline V gene, CDR1 is ENHRY and CDR2 is SYGVKD. Deletions cut 8 bases from V and 0 bases from J, with 16 bases between. The CDR3 consists of 16 residues.

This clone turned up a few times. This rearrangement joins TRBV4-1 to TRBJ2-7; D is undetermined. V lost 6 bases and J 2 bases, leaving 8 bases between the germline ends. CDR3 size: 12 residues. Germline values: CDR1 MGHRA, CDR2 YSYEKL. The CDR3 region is CASSGFTYEQYF. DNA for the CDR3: TGCGCCAGCAGTGGCTTTACCTACGAGCAGTACTTC.

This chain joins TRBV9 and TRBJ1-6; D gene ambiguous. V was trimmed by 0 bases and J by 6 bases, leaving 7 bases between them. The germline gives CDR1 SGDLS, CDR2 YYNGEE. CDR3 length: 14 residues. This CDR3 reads CASSVVESNSPLHF. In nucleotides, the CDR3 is TGTGCCAGCAGCGTAGTGGAGAGTAATTCACCCCTCCACTTT.

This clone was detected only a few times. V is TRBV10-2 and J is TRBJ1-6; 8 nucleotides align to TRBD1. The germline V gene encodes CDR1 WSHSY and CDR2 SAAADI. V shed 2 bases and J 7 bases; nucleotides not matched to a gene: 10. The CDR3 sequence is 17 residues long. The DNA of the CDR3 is TGCGCCAGCAGTGAGGGGGACAGGACCGCTAACAATTCACCCCTCCACTTT. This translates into CASSEGDRTANNSPLHF.

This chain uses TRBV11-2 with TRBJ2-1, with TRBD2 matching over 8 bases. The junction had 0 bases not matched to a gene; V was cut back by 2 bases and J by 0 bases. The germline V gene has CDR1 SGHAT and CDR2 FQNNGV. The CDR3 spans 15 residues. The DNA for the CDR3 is TGTGCCAGCAGCTTAAGCGGGGGCTCCTACAATGAGCAGTTCTTC. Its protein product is CASSLSGGSYNEQFF. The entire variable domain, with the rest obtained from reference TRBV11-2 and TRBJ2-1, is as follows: EAGVAQSPRYKIIEKRQSVAFWCNPISGHATLYWYQQILGQGPKLLIQFQNNGVVDDSQLPKDRFSAERLKGVDSTLKIQPAKLEDSAVYLCASSLSGGSYNEQFFGPGTRLTVL.

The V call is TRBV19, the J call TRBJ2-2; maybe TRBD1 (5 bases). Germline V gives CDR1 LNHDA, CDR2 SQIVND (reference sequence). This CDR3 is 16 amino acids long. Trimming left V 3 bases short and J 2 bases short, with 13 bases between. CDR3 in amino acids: CASSMTASLNTGELFF. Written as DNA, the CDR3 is TGTGCCAGTAGTATGACAGCGTCGCTAAACACCGGGGAGCTGTTTTTT.

CDR3 DNA: TGTGCCAGCATAGGAGGGTCCTACAATGAGCAGTTCTTC. The encoded protein is CASIGGSYNEQFF. This chain joins TRBV6-6 and TRBJ2-1, with TRBD2 as a possible D gene (6 bases). Trimming pared 7 bases from V and 1 base from J, leaving 8 bases between. Germline CDR1 and CDR2: MNHNY and SVGAGI (reference sequence). The CDR3 runs 13 residues.

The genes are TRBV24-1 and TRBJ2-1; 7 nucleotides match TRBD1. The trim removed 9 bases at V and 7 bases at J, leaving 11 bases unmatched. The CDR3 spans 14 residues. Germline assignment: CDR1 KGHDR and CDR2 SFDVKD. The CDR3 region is CATSRTGRQNEQFF. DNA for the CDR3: TGTGCCACCTCCCGGACAGGTAGGCAAAATGAGCAGTTCTTC.

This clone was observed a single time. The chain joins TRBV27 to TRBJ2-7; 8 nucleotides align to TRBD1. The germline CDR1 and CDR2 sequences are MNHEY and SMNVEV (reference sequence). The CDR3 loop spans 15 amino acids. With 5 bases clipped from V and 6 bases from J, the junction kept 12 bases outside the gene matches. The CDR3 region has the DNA TGTGCCAGCAGTCCCTCCGGACAGGGTATTGCCGAGCAGTACTTC. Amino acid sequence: CASSPSGQGIAEQYF.